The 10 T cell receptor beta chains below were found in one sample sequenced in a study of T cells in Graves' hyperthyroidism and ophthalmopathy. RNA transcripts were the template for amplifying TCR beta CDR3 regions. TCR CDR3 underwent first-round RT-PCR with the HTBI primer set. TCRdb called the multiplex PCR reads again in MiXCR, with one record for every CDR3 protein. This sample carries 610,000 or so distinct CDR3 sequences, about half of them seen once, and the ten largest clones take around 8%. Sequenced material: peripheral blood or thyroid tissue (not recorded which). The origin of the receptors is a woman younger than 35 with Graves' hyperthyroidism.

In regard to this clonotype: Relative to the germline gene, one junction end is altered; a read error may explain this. The CDR3 spells CSARDLREF. The CDR3 DNA reads as TGCAGTGCTAGAGATCTGAGGGAGTTT. The rearrangement links TRBV20-1 to TRBJ1-6; D unclear. This CDR3 comprises 9 residues. Germline V gene data show CDR1 as DFQATT and CDR2 as SNEGSKA (reference sequence).

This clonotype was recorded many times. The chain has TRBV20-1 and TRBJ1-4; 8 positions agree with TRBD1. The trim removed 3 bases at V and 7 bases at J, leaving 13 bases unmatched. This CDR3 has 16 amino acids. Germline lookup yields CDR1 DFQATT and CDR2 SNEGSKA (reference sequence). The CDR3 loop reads CSASSQGAVISEKLFF. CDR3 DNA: TGCAGTGCTAGCTCCCAGGGGGCGGTTATTAGTGAAAAACTGTTTTTT.

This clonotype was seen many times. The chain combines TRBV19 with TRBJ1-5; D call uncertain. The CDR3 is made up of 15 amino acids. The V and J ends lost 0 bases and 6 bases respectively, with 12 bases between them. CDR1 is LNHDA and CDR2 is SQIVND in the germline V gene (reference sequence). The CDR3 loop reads CASSIEAWATQPQHF. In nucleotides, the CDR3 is TGTGCCAGTAGTATAGAAGCCTGGGCAACTCAGCCCCAGCATTTT.

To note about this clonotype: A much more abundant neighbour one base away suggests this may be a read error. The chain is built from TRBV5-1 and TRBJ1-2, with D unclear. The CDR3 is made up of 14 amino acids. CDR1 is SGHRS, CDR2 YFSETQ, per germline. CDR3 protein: CASSLQIREHGYAF. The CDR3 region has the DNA TGCGCCAGCAGCTTGCAGATACGGGAGCATGGCTACGCCTTC. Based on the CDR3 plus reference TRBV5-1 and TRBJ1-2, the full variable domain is KAGVTQTPRYLIKTRGQQVTLSCSPISGHRSVSWYQQTPGQGLQFLFEYFSETQRNKGNFPGRFSGRQFSNSRSEMNVSTLELGDSALYLCASSLQIREHGYAFGSGTRLTVV.

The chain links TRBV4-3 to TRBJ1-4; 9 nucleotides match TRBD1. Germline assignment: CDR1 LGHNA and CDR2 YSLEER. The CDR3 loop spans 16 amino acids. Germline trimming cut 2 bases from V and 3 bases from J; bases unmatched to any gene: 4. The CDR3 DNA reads TGCGCCAGCAGCCAAACAGGGGGCTGGCCTAATGAAAAACTGTTTTTT. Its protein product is CASSQTGGWPNEKLFF.

CDR3 in amino acids: CASRELAGPGEQYF. In nucleotides, the CDR3 is TGTGCCAGCAGAGAACTGGCAGGACCCGGGGAGCAGTACTTC. The chain carries TRBV2 and TRBJ2-7; D is uncertain. Per the germline V gene, CDR1 is SNHLY and CDR2 is FYNNEI. The CDR3 is made up of 14 amino acids. Trimming took 6 bases from V and 7 from J, leaving 19 bases between them.

The CDR3 here is CAISPGEETQYF. The CDR3 DNA reads TGTGCCATCAGCCCGGGGGAAGAGACCCAGTACTTC. This chain connects TRBV2 to TRBJ2-5; a weak D match, TRBD2 (6 bases). Per the germline V gene, CDR1 is SNHLY and CDR2 is FYNNEI. The CDR3 totals 12 residues. V lost 10 bases and J 3 bases, leaving 12 bases between the germline ends. The full variable domain, with the rest looked up from reference TRBV2 and TRBJ2-5, is EPEVTQTPSHQVTQMGQEVILRCVPISNHLYFYWYRQILGQKVEFLVSFYNNEISEKSEIFDDQFSVERPDGSNFTLKIRSTKLEDSAMYFCAISPGEETQYFGPGTRLLVL.

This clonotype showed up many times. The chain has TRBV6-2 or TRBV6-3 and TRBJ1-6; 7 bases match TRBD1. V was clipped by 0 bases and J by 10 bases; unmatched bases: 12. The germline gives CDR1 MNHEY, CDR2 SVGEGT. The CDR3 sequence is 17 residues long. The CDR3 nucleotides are TGTGCCAGCAGTTACTCAGGCGTCGGACAGGTCTACTCACCCCTCCACTTT. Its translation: CASSYSGVGQVYSPLHF.

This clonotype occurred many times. The CDR3 nucleotides read TGTGCCAGTAGTACAGCGGGAGCGAACACCGGGGAGCTGTTTTTT. Its protein is CASSTAGANTGELFF. This chain connects TRBV19 to TRBJ2-2, with 8 bases that match TRBD2. The J segment lost 0 bases and the V segment lost 4 bases, leaving 1 base of the junction unmatched. The CDR3 is 15 amino acids. Per the germline V gene, CDR1 is LNHDA and CDR2 is SQIVND (reference sequence).

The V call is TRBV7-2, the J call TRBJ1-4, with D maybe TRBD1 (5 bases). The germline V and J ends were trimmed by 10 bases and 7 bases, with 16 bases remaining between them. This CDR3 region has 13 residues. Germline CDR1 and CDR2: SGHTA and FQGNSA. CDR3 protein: CATAEQEGEKLFF. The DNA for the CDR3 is TGTGCCACCGCTGAACAGGAGGGTGAAAAACTGTTTTTT.